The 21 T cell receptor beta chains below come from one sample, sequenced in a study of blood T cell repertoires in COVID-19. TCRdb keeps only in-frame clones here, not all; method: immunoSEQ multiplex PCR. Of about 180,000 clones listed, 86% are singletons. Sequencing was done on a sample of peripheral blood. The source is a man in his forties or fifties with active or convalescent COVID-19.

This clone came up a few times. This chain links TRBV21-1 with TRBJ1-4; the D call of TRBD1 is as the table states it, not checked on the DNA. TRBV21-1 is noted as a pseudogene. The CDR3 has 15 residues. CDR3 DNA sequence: TGTGCCAGCAGCAAAGTGGGACAGAGGGGTGAAAAACTGTTTTTT. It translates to CASSKVGQRGEKLFF.

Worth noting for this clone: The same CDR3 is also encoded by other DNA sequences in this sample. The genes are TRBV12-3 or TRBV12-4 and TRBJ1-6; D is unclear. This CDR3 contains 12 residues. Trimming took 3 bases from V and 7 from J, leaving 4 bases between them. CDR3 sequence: CASSLGNSPLHF. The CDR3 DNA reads TGTGCCAGCAGTTTGGGCAATTCACCCCTCCACTTT.

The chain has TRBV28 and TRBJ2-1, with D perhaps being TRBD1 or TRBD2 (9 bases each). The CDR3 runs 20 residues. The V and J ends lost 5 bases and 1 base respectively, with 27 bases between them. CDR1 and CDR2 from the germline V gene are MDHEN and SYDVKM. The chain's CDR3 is CASSHRGRLRGGPSYNEQFF. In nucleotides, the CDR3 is TGTGCCAGCAGTCACAGGGGGCGCCTGCGGGGGGGCCCATCCTACAATGAGCAGTTCTTC. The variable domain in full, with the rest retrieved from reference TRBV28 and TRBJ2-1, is DVKVTQSSRYLVKRTGEKVFLECVQDMDHENMFWYRQDPGLGLRLIYFSYDVKMKEKGDIPEGYSVSREKKERFSLILESASTNQTSMYLCASSHRGRLRGGPSYNEQFFGPGTRLTVL.

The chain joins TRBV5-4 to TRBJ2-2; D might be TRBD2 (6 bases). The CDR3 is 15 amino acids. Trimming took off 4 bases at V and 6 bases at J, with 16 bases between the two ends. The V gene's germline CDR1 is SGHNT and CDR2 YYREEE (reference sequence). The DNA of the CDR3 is TGTGCCAGCAGCCGGGGTACGAGCGGGCCCGGGGAGCTGTTTTTT. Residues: CASSRGTSGPGELFF.

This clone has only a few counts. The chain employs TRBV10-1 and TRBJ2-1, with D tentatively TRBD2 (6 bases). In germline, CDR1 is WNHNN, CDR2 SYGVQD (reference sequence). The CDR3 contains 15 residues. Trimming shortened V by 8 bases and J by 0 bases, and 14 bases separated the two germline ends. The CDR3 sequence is CASRSGTFSYNEQFF. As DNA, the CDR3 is TGCGCCAGCCGGTCGGGGACTTTCTCCTACAATGAGCAGTTCTTC.

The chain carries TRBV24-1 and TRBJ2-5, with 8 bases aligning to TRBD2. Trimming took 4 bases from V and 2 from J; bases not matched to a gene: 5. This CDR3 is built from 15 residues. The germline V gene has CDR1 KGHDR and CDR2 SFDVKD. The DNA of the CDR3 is TGTGCCACCAGTGACCCGAGCGGGAGTCAAGAGACCCAGTACTTC. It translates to CATSDPSGSQETQYF.

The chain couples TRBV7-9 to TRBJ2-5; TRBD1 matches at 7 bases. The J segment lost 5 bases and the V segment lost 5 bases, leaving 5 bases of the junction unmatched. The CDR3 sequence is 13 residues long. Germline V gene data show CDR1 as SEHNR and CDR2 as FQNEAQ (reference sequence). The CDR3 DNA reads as TGTGCCAGCAGCCCCACGACAGGGGAGACCCAGTACTTC. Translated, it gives CASSPTTGETQYF. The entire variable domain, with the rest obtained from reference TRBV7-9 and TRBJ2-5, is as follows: DTGVSQNPRHKITKRGQNVTFRCDPISEHNRLYWYRQTLGQGPEFLTYFQNEAQLEKSRLLSDRFSAERPKGSFSTLEIQRTEQGDSAMYLCASSPTTGETQYFGPGTRLLVL.

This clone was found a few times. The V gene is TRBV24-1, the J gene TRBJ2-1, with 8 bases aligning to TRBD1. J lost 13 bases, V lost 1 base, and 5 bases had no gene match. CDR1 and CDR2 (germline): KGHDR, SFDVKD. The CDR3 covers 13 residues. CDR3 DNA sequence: TGTGCCACCAGTGATTTTCGGGGACAGGACCAGTTCTTC. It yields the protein CATSDFRGQDQFF.

The CDR3 is CASSLEQGNEQFF. The DNA for the CDR3 is TGTGCCAGCAGCTTGGAACAGGGGAATGAGCAGTTCTTC. This rearrangement joins TRBV5-4 to TRBJ2-1; TRBD1 matches 7 bases. CDR1 is SGHNT, CDR2 YYREEE, per germline (reference sequence). The CDR3 consists of 13 residues. The ends lost 0 bases at V and 7 bases at J; junction bases unmatched: 1.

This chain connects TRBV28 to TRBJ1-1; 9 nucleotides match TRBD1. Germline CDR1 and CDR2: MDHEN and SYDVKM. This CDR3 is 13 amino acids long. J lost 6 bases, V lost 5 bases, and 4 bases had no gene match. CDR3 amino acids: CASSTDRGAEAFF. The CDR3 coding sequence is TGTGCCAGCAGTACAGACAGGGGGGCTGAAGCTTTCTTT. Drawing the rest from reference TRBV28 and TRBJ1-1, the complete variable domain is DVKVTQSSRYLVKRTGEKVFLECVQDMDHENMFWYRQDPGLGLRLIYFSYDVKMKEKGDIPEGYSVSREKKERFSLILESASTNQTSMYLCASSTDRGAEAFFGQGTRLTVV.

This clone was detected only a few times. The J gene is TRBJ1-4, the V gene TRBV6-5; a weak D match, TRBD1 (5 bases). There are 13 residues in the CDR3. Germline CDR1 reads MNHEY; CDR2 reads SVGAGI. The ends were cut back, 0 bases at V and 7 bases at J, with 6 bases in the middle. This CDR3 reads CASSYSQGEKLFF. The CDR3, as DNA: TGTGCCAGCAGTTACTCCCAGGGTGAAAAACTGTTTTTT.

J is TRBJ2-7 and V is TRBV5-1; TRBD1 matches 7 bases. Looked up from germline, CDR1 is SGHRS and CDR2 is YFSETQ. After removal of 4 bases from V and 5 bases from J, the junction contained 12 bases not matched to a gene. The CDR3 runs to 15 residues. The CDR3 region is CASSHGLGGQHEQYF. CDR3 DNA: TGCGCCAGCAGCCACGGTCTAGGGGGCCAACACGAGCAGTACTTC.

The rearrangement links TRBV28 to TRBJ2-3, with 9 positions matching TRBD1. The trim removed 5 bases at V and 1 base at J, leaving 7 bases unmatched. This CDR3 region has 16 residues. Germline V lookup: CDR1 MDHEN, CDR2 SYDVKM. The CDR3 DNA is TGTGCCAGCAGTCGAACTGGGACAGGGCGCACAGATACGCAGTATTTT. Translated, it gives CASSRTGTGRTDTQYF.

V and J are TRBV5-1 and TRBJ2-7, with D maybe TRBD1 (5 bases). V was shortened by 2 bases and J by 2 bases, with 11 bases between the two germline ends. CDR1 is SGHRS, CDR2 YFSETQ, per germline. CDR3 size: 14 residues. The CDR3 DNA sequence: TGCGCCAGCAGCTTCGGCGGACAAACCTACGAGCAGTACTTC. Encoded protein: CASSFGGQTYEQYF.

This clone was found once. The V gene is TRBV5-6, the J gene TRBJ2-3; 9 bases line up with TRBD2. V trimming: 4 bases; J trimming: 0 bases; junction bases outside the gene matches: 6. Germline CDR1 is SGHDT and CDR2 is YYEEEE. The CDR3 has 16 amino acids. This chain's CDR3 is CASSLSTSGSTDTQYF. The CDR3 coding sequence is TGTGCCAGCAGCCTCTCTACTAGCGGGAGCACAGATACGCAGTATTTT.

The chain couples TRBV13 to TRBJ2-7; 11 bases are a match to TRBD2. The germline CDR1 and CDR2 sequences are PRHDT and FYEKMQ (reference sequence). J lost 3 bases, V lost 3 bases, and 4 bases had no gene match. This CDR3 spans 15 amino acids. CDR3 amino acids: CASSFGTSGGYEQYF. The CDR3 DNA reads TGTGCCAGCAGCTTTGGAACTAGCGGGGGCTACGAGCAGTACTTC.

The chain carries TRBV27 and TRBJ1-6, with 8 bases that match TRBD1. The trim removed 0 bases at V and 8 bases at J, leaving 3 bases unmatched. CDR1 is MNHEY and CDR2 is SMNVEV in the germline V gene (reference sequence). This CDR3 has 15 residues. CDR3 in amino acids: CASSLSRTGYSPLHF. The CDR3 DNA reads TGTGCCAGCAGTTTATCCAGGACAGGGTATTCACCCCTCCACTTT.

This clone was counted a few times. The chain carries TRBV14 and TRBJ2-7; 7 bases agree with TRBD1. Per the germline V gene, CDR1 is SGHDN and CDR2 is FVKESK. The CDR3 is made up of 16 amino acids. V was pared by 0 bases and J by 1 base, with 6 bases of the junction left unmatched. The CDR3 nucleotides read TGTGCCAGCAGCCAAGATGCGACAGGGCTTTCCTACGAGCAGTACTTC. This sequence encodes CASSQDATGLSYEQYF. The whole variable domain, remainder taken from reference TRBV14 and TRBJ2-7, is EAGVTQFPSHSVIEKGQTVTLRCDPISGHDNLYWYRRVMGKEIKFLLHFVKESKQDESGMPNNRFLAERTGGTYSTLKVQPAELEDSGVYFCASSQDATGLSYEQYFGPGTRLTVT.

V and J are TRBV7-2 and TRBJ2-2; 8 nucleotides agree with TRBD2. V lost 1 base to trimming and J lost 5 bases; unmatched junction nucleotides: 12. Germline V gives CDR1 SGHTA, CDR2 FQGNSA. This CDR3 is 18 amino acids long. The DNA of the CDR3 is TGTGCCAGCAGCTTAGGGGGCCCCGGGACTAGTGGTACCGGGGAGCTGTTTTTT. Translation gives CASSLGGPGTSGTGELFF. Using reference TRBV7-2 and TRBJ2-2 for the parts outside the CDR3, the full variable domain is GAGVSQSPSNKVTEKGKDVELRCDPISGHTALYWYRQSLGQGLEFLIYFQGNSAPDKSGLPSDRFSAERTGGSVSTLTIQRTQQEDSAVYLCASSLGGPGTSGTGELFFGEGSRLTVL.

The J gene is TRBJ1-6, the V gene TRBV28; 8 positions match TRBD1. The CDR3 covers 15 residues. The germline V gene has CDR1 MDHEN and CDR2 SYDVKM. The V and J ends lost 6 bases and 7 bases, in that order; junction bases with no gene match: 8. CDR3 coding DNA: TGTGCCAGCAGGGCCCAGGGGGCGGGGAATTCACCCCTCCACTTT. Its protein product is CASRAQGAGNSPLHF.

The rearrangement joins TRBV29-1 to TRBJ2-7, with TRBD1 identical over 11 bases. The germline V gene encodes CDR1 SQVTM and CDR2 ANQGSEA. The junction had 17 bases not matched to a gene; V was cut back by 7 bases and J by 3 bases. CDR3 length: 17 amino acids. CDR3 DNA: TGCAGCGCCGGAGGGAACCGGGACAGGGGGATCCGCTACGAGCAGTACTTC. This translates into CSAGGNRDRGIRYEQYF.